The 13 T cell receptor beta chains below were found in one sample sequenced in a study of follicular helper T cells after annual influenza vaccination. Data came from immunoSEQ multiplex PCR; TCRdb stores just in-frame clones and leaves some out. This sample yields 12,000 or so clones, of which roughly 80% are seen a single time; approximately 3.8% belongs to the top ten. The sample's time point: 2015-2016 season, pre-vaccination. The sample consisted of CXCR5+ CD38- circulating T follicular helper cells from blood, taken on the day of influenza vaccination. Subset given: circulating Tfh, non-naive CD4+CXCR5+PD-1+ (ICOS+CD38+ or ICOS-CD38-). These receptor sequences come from an adult who received the influenza vaccine.

Written as DNA, the CDR3 is TGTGCCAGCAGCTCCGGTTTGTCTGGGGCCAACGTCCTGACTTTC. Translation: CASSSGLSGANVLTF. The V call is TRBV7-2, the J call TRBJ2-6; D call uncertain. Per the germline V gene, CDR1 is SGHTA and CDR2 is FQGNSA. V lost 4 bases to trimming and J lost 1 base, with 8 bases between them. The CDR3 has 15 residues.

This rearrangement joins TRBV7-8 to TRBJ1-3; unclear D gene. The V and J ends lost 10 bases and 1 base respectively, with 11 bases between them. The CDR3 length is 13 residues. CDR1 and CDR2 (germline): SGHVS, FQNEAQ. CDR3 loop: CAIQKGSGNTIYF. CDR3 DNA sequence: TGTGCCATCCAAAAAGGTTCTGGAAACACCATATATTTT.

V and J are TRBV6-1 and TRBJ2-7; 8 nucleotides match TRBD2. Germline V gene data show CDR1 as MNHNS and CDR2 as SASEGT. This CDR3 contains 16 residues. The V segment lost 4 bases and the J segment 7 bases; nucleotides outside the gene matches: 15. CDR3 sequence reads: CASSGATSVGLGEQYF. The DNA of the CDR3 is TGTGCCAGCAGTGGAGCGACTAGCGTAGGCTTGGGGGAGCAGTACTTC.

This chain uses TRBV6-5 with TRBJ1-4; D is ambiguous. V was clipped by 6 bases and J by 2 bases, with 4 bases between them. The CDR3 has 12 residues. Germline V lookup: CDR1 MNHEY, CDR2 SVGAGI. The CDR3 region is CASRGTNEKLFF. The CDR3 DNA sequence: TGTGCCAGCAGGGGGACTAATGAAAAACTGTTTTTT.

The chain recombines TRBV2 with TRBJ2-3, with TRBD2 as a possible D gene (5 bases). The ends were cut back, 4 bases at V and 0 bases at J, with 11 bases in the middle. The CDR3 is 15 amino acids. CDR1 is SNHLY and CDR2 is FYNNEI in the germline V gene. CDR3 bases: TGTGCCAGCAGTGCCGCAAGCGGTAGCACAGATACGCAGTATTTT. It codes for CASSAASGSTDTQYF.

This clone was detected a few times. J is TRBJ1-1 and V is TRBV5-1; TRBD1 agrees at 7 bases. The CDR3 contains 14 residues. J gave up 3 bases and V 3 bases, and 5 bases lay outside the gene matches. The germline gives CDR1 SGHRS, CDR2 YFSETQ. In nucleotides, the CDR3 is TGCGCCAGCAGCTACGACAGGGAAGACACTGAAGCTTTCTTT. Translating gives CASSYDREDTEAFF. The whole variable domain, remainder taken from reference TRBV5-1 and TRBJ1-1, is KAGVTQTPRYLIKTRGQQVTLSCSPISGHRSVSWYQQTPGQGLQFLFEYFSETQRNKGNFPGRFSGRQFSNSRSEMNVSTLELGDSALYLCASSYDREDTEAFFGQGTRLTVV.

V usage is TRBV7-2 and J usage is TRBJ2-3; D is unresolved. The CDR3 consists of 13 residues. Trimming removed 7 bases from V and 6 bases from J, with 14 bases in between. Germline V lookup: CDR1 SGHTA, CDR2 FQGNSA. CDR3 residues: CASNTRWTDTQYF. CDR3 in DNA: TGTGCCAGCAATACGAGGTGGACGGATACGCAGTATTTT.

The gene calls are TRBV7-2 and TRBJ1-3, with a tentative D call TRBD1 (6 bases). The germline V gene encodes CDR1 SGHTA and CDR2 FQGNSA. V was shortened by 5 bases and J by 4 bases, with 18 bases between the two germline ends. The CDR3 runs 16 residues. The CDR3 loop reads CASSTQATGYGNTIYF. In DNA, the CDR3 is TGTGCCAGCAGCACTCAAGCAACAGGGTACGGAAACACCATATATTTT.

The chain combines TRBV28 with TRBJ2-3; D is possibly TRBD2 (5 bases). V was shortened by 3 bases and J by 8 bases, with 12 bases between the two germline ends. Germline-derived CDR1 and CDR2 are MDHEN and SYDVKM. The CDR3 contains 13 residues. CDR3 sequence: CASSLPPGGTQYF. CDR3 nucleotides: TGTGCCAGCAGTTTGCCGCCCGGAGGTACGCAGTATTTT.

Here the CDR3 DNA reads TGTGCCAGCAGGCCCCCATCGCTAGCGGGGAATGAGCAGTTCTTC. The encoded protein is CASRPPSLAGNEQFF. The chain links TRBV7-2 to TRBJ2-1; 9 nucleotides agree with TRBD2. With 6 bases clipped from V and 7 bases from J, the junction kept 10 bases outside the gene matches. Germline V lookup: CDR1 SGHTA, CDR2 FQGNSA. The CDR3 has 15 residues.

V gene TRBV5-8 combines with J gene TRBJ2-2; TRBD1 might be the D (7 bases). This CDR3 is built from 16 residues. Germline CDR1 reads SGHTS; CDR2 reads YDEGEE. V lost 1 base and J 2 bases, leaving 12 bases between the germline ends. The CDR3 protein is CASSLSGGSNTGELFF. DNA of the CDR3: TGTGCCAGCAGCTTGTCAGGGGGGTCAAACACCGGGGAGCTGTTTTTT.

The chain employs TRBV10-1 and TRBJ2-2, with D possibly matching TRBD2 (5 bases). The V gene lost 6 bases and the J gene lost 8 bases, with 13 bases spanning the gap. The CDR3 extends over 13 amino acids. In germline, CDR1 is WNHNN, CDR2 SYGVQD (reference sequence). The CDR3 nucleotides read TGCGCCAGCAGCCAACTAGTTGTAGGGGAGCTGTTTTTT. It is translated as CASSQLVVGELFF.

V gene TRBV7-3 combines with J gene TRBJ2-6, with a weak D call TRBD1 (6 bases). The CDR3 has 17 residues. V was pared by 3 bases and J by 1 base, with 13 bases between. Germline CDR1 is SGHTA and CDR2 is FQGTGA. CDR3 sequence reads: CASSFKGGQSGANVLTF. The CDR3 DNA reads as TGTGCCAGCAGCTTTAAAGGGGGTCAATCTGGGGCCAACGTCCTGACTTTC.